The 8 T cell receptor beta chains listed next were all sequenced from one sample in a study of cytomegalovirus exposure and HLA in healthy donors. Researchers ran the PCR with 60 Vbeta and 13 Jbeta primers. Data came from immunoSEQ multiplex PCR; TCRdb stores just in-frame clones and leaves some out. Of fewer than 150,000 clones in the sample, about four fifths were seen once. The source material was PBMCs. These TCRs come from a young man in good health.

J is TRBJ2-1 and V is TRBV28, with a possible D match to TRBD2 (6 bases). CDR3 length equals 15 residues. The germline V gene has CDR1 MDHEN and CDR2 SYDVKM. Trimming cost V 6 bases and J 4 bases, with 16 bases left between them. The CDR3 here is CASRRGGGVYNEQFF. CDR3 nucleotides: TGTGCCAGCAGGCGGGGCGGCGGGGTATACAATGAGCAGTTCTTC.

V and J are TRBV13 and TRBJ2-5; tentative D call: TRBD1 (6 bases). The end of the DNA fits TRBJ2-7 better, so the J call may be wrong. There are 14 residues in the CDR3. Germline V gives CDR1 PRHDT, CDR2 FYEKMQ (reference sequence). The CDR3 loop is CASTSGAGEYEQYF. DNA of the CDR3: TGTGCCAGCACCTCCGGGGCAGGGGAATACGAGCAGTACTTC.

This rearrangement joins TRBV4-3 to TRBJ2-1; the match to TRBD2 covers 10 bases. CDR3 size: 15 residues. Losses at the gene ends were 1 base for V and 5 bases for J; bases not matched to a gene: 2. From germline, CDR1 is LGHNA and CDR2 YSLEER. CDR3 bases: TGCGCCAGCAGCCAAGGACTAGCGGGTAACAATGAGCAGTTCTTC. This encodes CASSQGLAGNNEQFF.

This sequence joins TRBV9 and TRBJ2-1; weak D call: TRBD1 (6 bases). This CDR3 contains 11 residues. The V end lost 5 bases, the J end lost 6 bases, and 6 bases lay between the germline ends. The germline gives CDR1 SGDLS, CDR2 YYNGEE. DNA for the CDR3: TGTGCCAGCAGGGGGGCCAATGAGCAGTTCTTC. Residues: CASRGANEQFF. Filled out from reference TRBV9 and TRBJ2-1, the complete variable domain reads DSGVTQTPKHLITATGQRVTLRCSPRSGDLSVYWYQQSLDQGLQFLIQYYNGEERAKGNILERFSAQQFPDLHSELNLSSLELGDSALYFCASRGANEQFFGPGTRLTVL.

J is TRBJ2-7 and V is TRBV5-6, with TRBD2 matching over 10 bases. From germline, CDR1 is SGHDT and CDR2 YYEEEE. The V segment lost 1 base and the J segment 2 bases; nucleotides outside the gene matches: 9. The CDR3 totals 17 residues. CDR3 sequence reads: CASSLSLAGVRPYEQYF. CDR3 sequence (DNA): TGTGCCAGCAGCTTGAGCCTAGCGGGAGTCCGGCCCTACGAGCAGTACTTC.

The J gene is TRBJ2-3, the V gene TRBV5-1; D call uncertain. This CDR3 is 14 amino acids long. Germline assignment: CDR1 SGHRS and CDR2 YFSETQ. The V end was cut by 4 bases, the J end by 4 bases, with 13 bases between. CDR3: CASSRLPLADTQYF. The CDR3 bases are TGCGCCAGCAGCCGGTTACCCCTTGCAGATACGCAGTATTTT. The full variable domain, rest sourced from reference TRBV5-1 and TRBJ2-3, is KAGVTQTPRYLIKTRGQQVTLSCSPISGHRSVSWYQQTPGQGLQFLFEYFSETQRNKGNFPGRFSGRQFSNSRSEMNVSTLELGDSALYLCASSRLPLADTQYFGPGTRLTVL.

V gene TRBV9 combines with J gene TRBJ2-7, with D tentatively TRBD1 (6 bases). Germline lookup yields CDR1 SGDLS and CDR2 YYNGEE. The CDR3 is made up of 15 amino acids. Trimming left V 0 bases short and J 3 bases short, with 13 bases between. Here the CDR3 DNA reads TGTGCCAGCAGCGTAGATTCGGGACACCTCTACGAGCAGTACTTC. It encodes CASSVDSGHLYEQYF.

This rearrangement joins TRBV15 to TRBJ2-1, with 8 bases that match TRBD2. This CDR3 spans 15 amino acids. V lost 5 bases, J lost 0 bases, and 3 bases stayed unmatched. Germline lookup yields CDR1 LNHNV and CDR2 YYDKDF (reference sequence). CDR3 nucleotides: TGTGCCACCAGCCCCCTAGCGGGCTCCTACAATGAGCAGTTCTTC. Translation: CATSPLAGSYNEQFF.